This entry lists 18 T cell receptor beta chains sequenced from one sample in a study of cytomegalovirus exposure and HLA in healthy donors. Primers for the PCR totalled 60 Vbeta and 13 Jbeta. Generated by immunoSEQ multiplex PCR, the TCRdb table keeps only in-frame clones and is missing some. The sample lists 180,000 or so clones; 82% were seen once. What was sequenced was PBMCs. These receptors were obtained from a boy aged 2 to 9 in good health and CMV-seronegative.

The rearrangement joins TRBV27 to TRBJ1-2; 11 positions agree with TRBD1. The CDR3 runs to 14 residues. Per germline, CDR1 MNHEY and CDR2 SMNVEV (reference sequence). With V trimmed by 5 bases and J by 9 bases, 8 bases remained unmatched. CDR3 region: CASSSLGQGERYTF. For the CDR3, the DNA is TGTGCCAGCAGTAGCCTGGGACAGGGGGAACGCTACACCTTC.

In its sample, this clone was seen once. V gene TRBV6-5 combines with J gene TRBJ1-6; 7 positions agree with TRBD1. CDR1 is MNHEY, CDR2 SVGAGI, per germline. The CDR3 runs 15 residues. V shed 6 bases and J 10 bases; nucleotides not matched to a gene: 12. The CDR3 nucleotides are TGTGCCAGCAGCCCTCAGGACAGGCCGCACTCACCCCTCCACTTT. This gives the protein CASSPQDRPHSPLHF.

The chain joins TRBV6-5 to TRBJ1-2, with D possibly TRBD1 on 5 matching bases. This CDR3 spans 14 amino acids. V was cut by 2 bases and J by 2 bases, with 9 bases left in between. The germline V gene has CDR1 MNHEY and CDR2 SVGAGI. DNA of the CDR3: TGTGCCAGCAGTTACCTACAGGAGAACTATGGCTACACCTTC. It translates to CASSYLQENYGYTF.

This rearrangement joins TRBV7-2 to TRBJ1-2; D remains unclear. The CDR3 covers 15 residues. Germline V gene lookup returns CDR1 SGHTA and CDR2 FQGNSA. V was shortened by 7 bases and J by 4 bases, with 19 bases between the two germline ends. The CDR3 DNA is TGTGCCAGCATCGAGCCCCCCGAAGAGATCTATGGCTACACCTTC. As protein: CASIEPPEEIYGYTF. Supplemented by reference TRBV7-2 and TRBJ1-2, the full variable domain reads GAGVSQSPSNKVTEKGKDVELRCDPISGHTALYWYRQSLGQGLEFLIYFQGNSAPDKSGLPSDRFSAERTGGSVSTLTIQRTQQEDSAVYLCASIEPPEEIYGYTFGSGTRLTVV.

V and J are TRBV7-6 and TRBJ2-7; D is possibly TRBD1 (6 bases). The CDR3 has 13 residues. Trimming shortened V by 5 bases and J by 5 bases, and 13 bases separated the two germline ends. Germline V lookup: CDR1 SGHVS, CDR2 FNYEAQ. The CDR3 spells CASSHTGIDEQYF. In DNA, the CDR3 is TGTGCCAGCAGCCATACAGGGATCGACGAGCAGTACTTC. Full variable domain (remainder filled in from reference TRBV7-6 and TRBJ2-7): GAGVSQSPRYKVTKRGQDVALRCDPISGHVSLYWYRQALGQGPEFLTYFNYEAQQDKSGLPNDRFSAERPEGSISTLTIQRTEQRDSAMYRCASSHTGIDEQYFGPGTRLTVT.

The V call is TRBV4-1, the J call TRBJ1-6; D is unclear. The CDR3 length is 14 residues. The V end was cut by 1 base, the J end by 8 bases, with 9 bases between. The germline gives CDR1 MGHRA, CDR2 YSYEKL. The CDR3 nucleotides are TGCGCCAGCAGCCAAGCTGGCGGGGATTCACCCCTCCACTTT. Amino acid sequence: CASSQAGGDSPLHF.

This clone was observed a single time. The chain employs TRBV4-2 and TRBJ2-1, with 8 bases aligning to TRBD1. This CDR3 spans 19 amino acids. V dropped 2 bases and J dropped 3; count of bases not matched to a gene: 15. Germline lookup yields CDR1 LGHNA and CDR2 YNFKEQ. The CDR3 here is CASSQPVNSDRGIYNEQFF. CDR3 DNA sequence: TGTGCCAGCAGCCAACCAGTTAATAGTGACAGGGGCATCTACAATGAGCAGTTCTTC.

The chain uses TRBV19 and TRBJ2-1; 7 nucleotides match TRBD2. Germline CDR1 and CDR2: LNHDA and SQIVND (reference sequence). This CDR3 is built from 18 residues. Losses at the gene ends were 1 base for V and 4 bases for J; bases not matched to a gene: 13. The CDR3 here is CASSIGGDWSGDYNEQFF. CDR3 in DNA: TGTGCCAGTAGTATAGGAGGGGATTGGAGCGGGGATTACAATGAGCAGTTCTTC.

V gene TRBV5-4 combines with J gene TRBJ2-3; unclear D gene. Trimming shortened V by 4 bases and J by 3 bases, and 12 bases separated the two germline ends. The germline gives CDR1 SGHNT, CDR2 YYREEE (reference sequence). The CDR3 totals 14 residues. CDR3 coding DNA: TGTGCCAGCAGCCCCGAGAGACTTACAGATACGCAGTATTTT. Translating it yields CASSPERLTDTQYF. The full variable domain, in which reference TRBV5-4 and TRBJ2-3 provide the parts outside the CDR3, is ETGVTQSPTHLIKTRGQQVTLRCSSQSGHNTVSWYQQALGQGPQFIFQYYREEENGRGNFPPRFSGLQFPNYSSELNVNALELDDSALYLCASSPERLTDTQYFGPGTRLTVL.

CDR3 sequence: CASSLQEGIGGYTF. The CDR3 DNA is TGTGCCAGCAGCTTACAGGAGGGCATTGGGGGCTACACCTTC. The chain joins TRBV11-2 to TRBJ1-2; D not resolved. V was clipped by 2 bases and J by 8 bases, with 15 bases between them. The CDR3 extends over 14 amino acids. CDR1 SGHAT and CDR2 FQNNGV come from the germline V gene.

Turning to this clone: Other DNA sequences from this sample encode an identical CDR3 as well. This chain uses TRBV4-3 with TRBJ2-7; TRBD2 might be the D (5 bases). CDR3 length: 14 residues. The ends were cut back, 1 base at V and 0 bases at J, with 7 bases in the middle. Germline CDR1 and CDR2: LGHNA and YSLEER. In DNA, the CDR3 is TGCGCCAGCAGCCAAGGCCGGGGCTCCTACGAGCAGTACTTC. This encodes CASSQGRGSYEQYF.

The V gene is TRBV4-2, the J gene TRBJ2-5; the match to TRBD2 covers 9 bases. With 4 bases clipped from V and 3 bases from J, the junction kept 15 bases outside the gene matches. CDR3 length: 18 residues. Germline CDR1 is LGHNA and CDR2 is YNFKEQ. The CDR3 bases are TGTGCCAGCAGCCCAAGTGGGTTAGCGGGGGCCGCAGAAGAGACCCAGTACTTC. As protein: CASSPSGLAGAAEETQYF.

The J gene is TRBJ2-3, the V gene TRBV5-4, with a tentative D call TRBD2 (6 bases). This CDR3 spans 15 amino acids. Germline-derived CDR1 and CDR2 are SGHNT and YYREEE (reference sequence). Trimming shortened V by 3 bases and J by 5 bases, and 16 bases separated the two germline ends. The CDR3 DNA follows: TGTGCCAGCAGCTCAGAATTGGGGGGTAAAGATACGCAGTATTTT. Residues: CASSSELGGKDTQYF.

This chain links TRBV9 with TRBJ1-2, with D possibly being TRBD1 (6 bases). Trimming shortened V by 4 bases and J by 5 bases, and 21 bases separated the two germline ends. This CDR3 is built from 16 residues. Germline CDR1 SGDLS, CDR2 YYNGEE. CDR3 loop: CASSPYPGQIYYGYTF. DNA of the CDR3: TGTGCCAGCAGCCCCTACCCCGGACAGATTTATTATGGCTACACCTTC.

V is TRBV2 and J is TRBJ1-1; D is undetermined. CDR1 SNHLY and CDR2 FYNNEI come from the germline V gene. The ends were cut back, 7 bases at V and 0 bases at J, with 9 bases in the middle. The CDR3 loop spans 13 amino acids. DNA of the CDR3: TGTGCCAGCACCGGACTCCTGAACACTGAAGCTTTCTTT. Translating it yields CASTGLLNTEAFF.

The gene calls are TRBV19 and TRBJ1-3, with D perhaps matching TRBD1 (5 bases). V lost 5 bases and J 0 bases, leaving 14 bases between the germline ends. The germline gives CDR1 LNHDA, CDR2 SQIVND (reference sequence). This CDR3 comprises 16 residues. The chain's CDR3 is CASSDSGVSSGNTIYF. CDR3 sequence (DNA): TGTGCCAGTAGTGACAGTGGAGTGAGCTCTGGAAACACCATATATTTT. The entire variable domain, with the rest obtained from reference TRBV19 and TRBJ1-3, is as follows: DGGITQSPKYLFRKEGQNVTLSCEQNLNHDAMYWYRQDPGQGLRLIYYSQIVNDFQKGDIAEGYSVSREKKESFPLTVTSAQKNPTAFYLCASSDSGVSSGNTIYFGEGSWLTVV.

The count of this clone is one. The chain recombines TRBV6-6 with TRBJ2-2, with D uncertain. The V gene's germline CDR1 is MNHNY and CDR2 SVGAGI (reference sequence). Trimming shortened V by 9 bases and J by 3 bases, and 8 bases separated the two germline ends. The CDR3 has 12 residues. The CDR3 sequence is CASRVDTGELFF. The CDR3 DNA is TGTGCCAGTCGGGTGGACACCGGGGAGCTGTTTTTT.

This clone was found once. The chain uses TRBV5-1 and TRBJ2-7; perhaps TRBD2 as D (6 bases). The CDR3 length is 12 residues. Per the germline V gene, CDR1 is SGHRS and CDR2 is YFSETQ. Trimming took 3 bases from V and 6 from J, leaving 10 bases between them. The CDR3 region is CASSYRGVEQYF. The CDR3, as DNA: TGCGCCAGCAGCTACCGCGGGGTCGAGCAGTACTTC.